This T cell receptor beta chain was recorded in a study of blood T cell repertoires in COVID-19 (dated by TCRdb to 2018 to 2021). Describing the broader study: Samples covering the acute and convalescent phases of COVID-19 were provided by collaborators in the United States, Italy and Spain. The material from the prospective study consisted of cDNA or gDNA derived from T cells, B-cell-depleted T cells, or PBMCs. The repertoires were released in a freely available public database meant as a resource for research on the immune response to SARS-CoV-2. Nearly every sample came with metadata listing a de-identified subject ID, COVID-19 status, age in years and sex. Samples came from the ongoing ImmuneRACE study (first 160 participants) plus 1,254 subjects from 6 global collaborators. The dataset comprised deeply sampled blood TCRbeta repertoires from subjects exposed to, actively infected with, or recovered from COVID-19. Where HLA class I and class II types were available, the types were taken from metadata supplied by the sample provider, not from assay-based typing. General findings and caveats noted by the study authors: The amount of clinical and demographic metadata varied by source and participant and was provided uncurated.

At the junction V is shortened by 3 bases and J by 0 bases, with 2 bases in between. In the germline V gene, CDR1 corresponds to SNHLY and CDR2 to FYNNEI. From the cysteine through the phenylalanine, the CDR3 covers 13 amino acids. Of the read, only the CDR3 DNA is kept; its 39 bases are in frame from base 1. One collaborating source in Seattle enrolled patients during active infection and followed them longitudinally through the course of disease. Whole blood was collected in K2EDTA tubes by collaborating institutions according to the institutions' own protocols. For TCRbeta analysis, collaborators shipped samples in one of three forms: frozen whole blood, isolated PBMCs, or DNA extracted from either of those sample types. TCRbeta CDR3 regions were amplified from genomic DNA by means of the immunoSEQ Assay, a bias-controlled multiplex PCR. The study's processing was this. Within the assay, amplification of reference gene primers was used to estimate how many nucleated cells each sample contained. To quantify the absolute abundance of each unique TCRbeta CDR3 rearrangement, sequence reads were collapsed and filtered. For each sample, productive Simpson clonality was calculated as the square root of Simpson's diversity index across productive rearrangements. This is the immuneACCESS table as TCRdb keeps it, with only in-frame sequences that have V and J called. A part of the clones is gone; compared with another copy, unresolved V genes explain less than half, and the rest is unexplained. V and J calls and clone size are those listed in that table; D and trimming were worked out from the DNA. The sample includes tens of thousands of clones, with 88% observed a single time. 43% of the sample is in the top ten clones.

Points on this clone: The antigen this receptor binds is unknown. It has no much larger one-base neighbor in the sample; base qualities were not kept.

In this chain, TRBV2 is recombined with TRBJ1-4; the D gene cannot be resolved reliably. The sequence was obtained from a woman aged 60-75 years with COVID-19, enrolled during active disease. Sequenced material: peripheral blood. The nucleotides read TGTGCCAGCAGTGACGCAACTAATGAAAAACTGTTTTTT. This encodes CASSDATNEKLFF.